The TCR beta chain described here comes from a study of radiotherapy plus CTLA-4 blockade in lung cancer. Study context: With 31% of patients having disease control, objective responses were seen in 15% to 20%.

Germline V gene lookup returns CDR1 SNHLY and CDR2 FYNNEI. CDR3 length: 15 residues. After removal of 6 bases from V and 1 base from J, the junction contained 8 bases not matched to a gene. Overall study results and limits: In blood, tumor-derived TCR clones expanded after radiotherapy plus ipilimumab.

Assay used: immunoSEQ multiplex PCR; TCRdb lists only in-frame clones, some missing. The data show 130,000 or so clones, 85% to 90% seen once. Lung cancer patients with chemo-refractory metastatic non-small-cell disease were given focal radiation plus CTLA-4 blockade with ipilimumab. Concerning this clone: The antigen is unknown.

The TCR was taken from a human donor with non-small cell lung cancer that progressed on radiotherapy plus ipilimumab. The sample consisted of peripheral blood, taken from a patient treated with radiotherapy plus ipilimumab. V is TRBV2 and J is TRBJ1-2; 7 nucleotides agree with TRBD1. CDR3 in amino acids: CASRPRQGGNYGYTF. The DNA for the CDR3 is TGTGCCAGCAGACCGAGACAGGGCGGTAACTATGGCTACACCTTC.